This TCR beta chain was found in a study of T cell repertoires in cytomegalovirus infection. Across the study: Based on public TCR beta signatures, there were indications of CMV infection and of a matching HLA type. Whole-study findings and limits: CMV-specific TCR beta clonotypes restricted by HLA-C were the ones dominating the ex vivo response.

Notes on this clonotype: Its antigen is unidentified.

TCRdb re-derived calls from the reads in MiXCR, one entry per CDR3 protein. This sample has approximately 120,000 distinct CDR3 sequences, with 25% to 35% found just once. Trimming took off 1 base at V and 1 base at J, with 9 bases between the two ends. CDR3 size: 15 residues. Looked up from germline, CDR1 is MDHEN and CDR2 is SYDVKM. The rearrangement links TRBV28 to TRBJ2-3; D may be TRBD2 (6 bases). This clonotype was obtained from a human donor in good health (CMV status not recorded). Some clones in this sample may be carry-over from other donors' samples. The source was CD8+ T cells from cultured PBMCs, collected from culture after CMV antigen stimulation. CDR3 coding DNA: TGTGCCAGCAGTTTATCTTCGGGGGGCACAGATACGCAGTATTTT. It yields the protein CASSLSSGGTDTQYF.